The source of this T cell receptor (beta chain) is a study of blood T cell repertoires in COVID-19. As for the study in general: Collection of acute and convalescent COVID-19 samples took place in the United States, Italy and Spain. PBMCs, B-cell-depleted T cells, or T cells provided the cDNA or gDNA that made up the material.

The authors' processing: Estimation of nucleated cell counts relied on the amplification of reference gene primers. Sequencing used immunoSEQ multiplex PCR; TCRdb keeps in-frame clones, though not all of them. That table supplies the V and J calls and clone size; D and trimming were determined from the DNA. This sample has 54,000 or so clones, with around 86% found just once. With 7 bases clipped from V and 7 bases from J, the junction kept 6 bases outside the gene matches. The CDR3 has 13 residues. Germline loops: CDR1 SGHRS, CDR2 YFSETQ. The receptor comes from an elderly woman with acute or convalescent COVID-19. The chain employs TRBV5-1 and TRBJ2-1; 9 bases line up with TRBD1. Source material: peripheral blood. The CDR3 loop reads CASSGTGINEQFF. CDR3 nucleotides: TGCGCCAGCTCCGGGACAGGGATTAATGAGCAGTTCTTC.